This T cell receptor (beta chain) is drawn from a study of regulatory T cells in long-lasting Graves disease. In this sample, this clonotype turned up many times. The antigen remains unidentified. Construction of the TCR beta libraries employed iRepertoire HTBI primers in conjunction with Arm-PCR of CDR3 regions. TCRdb re-analysed the multiplex PCR reads in MiXCR, keeping a single row per CDR3 protein. The data contain about 350,000 distinct CDR3 sequences, over 15% of them singletons. CDR1 and CDR2 (germline): SNHLY, FYNNEI. V lost 4 bases, J lost 3 bases, and 9 bases stayed unmatched. The CDR3 loop spans 15 amino acids. General study results and limits: The study found persistent patients shared more public clonotypes (over 2,500) than new patients (about 990).

The time point denotes: newly diagnosed GD, antithyroid drugs for less than 3 months. Construction of the TCR library relied on RNA isolated from PBMCs. These data were also filed under a second study, of T cells in Graves' hyperthyroidism and ophthalmopathy.

The receptor was isolated from a middle-aged man with Graves disease. The sequences come from peripheral blood mononuclear cells (PBMCs), collected at new diagnosis, from a patient treated with antithyroid drugs. The gene calls are TRBV2 and TRBJ2-7; TRBD2 agrees at 7 bases. Written as DNA, the CDR3 is TGTGCCAGCAGTGGGAGAACCGGGACTATCTACGAGCAGTACTTC. Residues: CASSGRTGTIYEQYF. Full variable domain (missing parts from reference TRBV2 and TRBJ2-7): EPEVTQTPSHQVTQMGQEVILRCVPISNHLYFYWYRQILGQKVEFLVSFYNNEISEKSEIFDDQFSVERPDGSNFTLKIRSTKLEDSAMYFCASSGRTGTIYEQYFGPGTRLTVT.